The 21 T cell receptor beta chains below all came from one sample that was sequenced in a study of T cell repertoires in cytomegalovirus infection. TCRdb used MiXCR to reprocess the reads, holding one entry per CDR3 protein. This table has about 360,000 distinct CDR3 sequences, 15% to 20% appearing once. Specimen: PBMCs. These TCRs come from a human donor in good health (CMV status not recorded). Some clones in this sample may be carry-over from other donors' samples.

This clonotype turned up a few times. The rearrangement joins TRBV7-6 to TRBJ2-5; D may be TRBD1 (6 bases). CDR3 length: 14 residues. The germline V gene encodes CDR1 SGHVS and CDR2 FNYEAQ. V lost 4 bases and J lost 3, with 12 bases in between. CDR3 DNA sequence: TGTGCCAGCAGCTCGGGACACCCAGAAGAGACCCAGTACTTC. Protein product: CASSSGHPEETQYF. Drawing the rest from reference TRBV7-6 and TRBJ2-5, the complete variable domain is GAGVSQSPRYKVTKRGQDVALRCDPISGHVSLYWYRQALGQGPEFLTYFNYEAQQDKSGLPNDRFSAERPEGSISTLTIQRTEQRDSAMYRCASSSGHPEETQYFGPGTRLLVL.

This clonotype appeared a few times. The chain is built from TRBV12-3 or TRBV12-4 and TRBJ1-2; no reliable D call. V was pared by 3 bases and J by 0 bases, with 14 bases between. This CDR3 spans 16 amino acids. In nucleotides, the CDR3 is TGTGCCAGCAGTTTTAGTGGCCTCTTAGCTAACTATGGCTACACCTTC. Translation gives CASSFSGLLANYGYTF.

In this sample, this clonotype turned up a few times. This chain links TRBV10-3 with TRBJ1-1, with 8 bases fitting TRBD1. Germline V lookup: CDR1 ENHRY, CDR2 SYGVKD. The trim removed 3 bases at V and 5 bases at J, leaving 11 bases unmatched. This CDR3 region has 16 residues. CDR3 sequence (DNA): TGTGCCATCAGTGAAACGAACAGGGGGGAGAGTACTGAAGCTTTCTTT. This translates into CAISETNRGESTEAFF.

There are a few counts of this clonotype. The chain is built from TRBV29-1 and TRBJ2-5, with TRBD1 matching over 10 bases. Unmatched junction bases numbered 8, after V lost 6 bases and J lost 4 bases. The CDR3 consists of 14 residues. Germline assignment: CDR1 SQVTM and CDR2 ANQGSEA. The DNA of the CDR3 is TGCAGCGTATTGGACAGGACAGGGGGAGAGACCCAGTACTTC. As protein: CSVLDRTGGETQYF.

At least ten counts were recorded for this clonotype. The chain recombines TRBV7-2 with TRBJ2-3, with TRBD2 matching over 13 bases. The CDR3 is made up of 16 amino acids. The V and J ends lost 5 bases and 6 bases, in that order; junction bases with no gene match: 8. Germline V CDR1 and CDR2: SGHTA, FQGNSA. The CDR3 DNA reads as TGTGCCAGCAGCCAGACTAGCGGGAGGCTTTCTGATACGCAGTATTTT. Its translation is CASSQTSGRLSDTQYF. The full variable domain, rest sourced from reference TRBV7-2 and TRBJ2-3, is GAGVSQSPSNKVTEKGKDVELRCDPISGHTALYWYRQSLGQGLEFLIYFQGNSAPDKSGLPSDRFSAERTGGSVSTLTIQRTQQEDSAVYLCASSQTSGRLSDTQYFGPGTRLTVL.

This clonotype was counted between two and nine times. The chain uses TRBV6-1 and TRBJ2-7; TRBD2 might be the D (6 bases). Deletions cut 1 base from V and 2 bases from J, with 12 bases between. The CDR3 sequence is 15 residues long. Germline-derived CDR1 and CDR2 are MNHNS and SASEGT. The DNA of the CDR3 is TGTGCCAGCAGTGAAGGAGTCGGGGGACCCTACGAGCAGTACTTC. Residues: CASSEGVGGPYEQYF.

In this sample, this clonotype turned up many times. The rearrangement uses TRBV7-2 and TRBJ1-6, with D perhaps TRBD1 (5 bases). CDR1 and CDR2 from the germline V gene are SGHTA and FQGNSA. This CDR3 has 15 amino acids. Trimming stripped 4 bases from V and 8 bases from J, with 15 bases between. CDR3 sequence (DNA): TGTGCCAGCAGCTCCAGTAGGCAGGGAGATTCACCCCTCCACTTT. This translates into CASSSSRQGDSPLHF.

This clonotype was counted between two and nine times. The chain recombines TRBV5-1 with TRBJ1-1; no firm D call. V dropped 4 bases and J dropped 0 bases, with 7 bases sitting between them. CDR3 size: 13 residues. The germline CDR1 and CDR2 sequences are SGHRS and YFSETQ. The CDR3 sequence is CASSMDVNTEAFF. The CDR3, as DNA: TGCGCCAGCAGCATGGATGTGAACACTGAAGCTTTCTTT.

The chain has TRBV19 and TRBJ2-1; 9 bases line up with TRBD1. The CDR3 totals 15 residues. V gave up 5 bases and J gave up 9 bases; unmatched junction bases: 11. From germline, CDR1 is LNHDA and CDR2 SQIVND (reference sequence). The CDR3 coding sequence is TGTGCCAGTAGTGCCCTTAGACAGGGGGAAGTTGAGCAGTTCTTC. It is translated as CASSALRQGEVEQFF.

The J gene is TRBJ1-1, the V gene TRBV29-1, with 7 nucleotides matching TRBD1. The ends lost 6 bases at V and 8 bases at J; junction bases unmatched: 12. Germline V gives CDR1 SQVTM, CDR2 ANQGSEA. The CDR3 has 13 residues. CDR3: CSVSRTGTLEAFF. In nucleotides, the CDR3 is TGCAGCGTGAGCCGGACAGGAACCCTAGAAGCTTTCTTT.

This clonotype was seen more than once but under ten times. CDR3 DNA: TGTGCCAGCAGGAGGGGAGGGGAGACCCAGTACTTC. It codes for CASRRGGETQYF. This rearrangement joins TRBV5-5 to TRBJ2-5; 7 bases are shared with TRBD2. Germline loops: CDR1 SGHKS, CDR2 YYEKEE (reference sequence). This CDR3 is 12 amino acids long. J lost 5 bases, V lost 5 bases, and 3 bases had no gene match.

This clonotype has ten or more counts. The rearrangement links TRBV7-8 to TRBJ2-7, with no clear D. The CDR3 length is 12 residues. The germline gives CDR1 SGHVS, CDR2 FQNEAQ. The germline V and J ends were trimmed by 0 bases and 7 bases, with 7 bases remaining between them. In nucleotides, the CDR3 is TGTGCCAGCAGCTTAGCGGTAGGAGAGCAGTACTTC. Its translation: CASSLAVGEQYF.

This clonotype was picked up many times. The rearrangement uses TRBV11-2 and TRBJ2-1; TRBD2 agrees at 9 bases. Germline V gene sequence: CDR1 SGHAT, CDR2 FQNNGV. V gave up 5 bases and J gave up 6 bases; unmatched junction bases: 8. This CDR3 has 15 amino acids. CDR3 loop: CASSGPSGTINEQFF. The CDR3 coding sequence is TGTGCCAGCAGCGGACCTAGCGGGACCATCAATGAGCAGTTCTTC.

This chain uses TRBV11-2 with TRBJ2-7; TRBD1 matches at 7 bases. The CDR3 length is 15 residues. V lost 6 bases to trimming and J lost 2 bases; unmatched junction nucleotides: 10. Germline-derived CDR1 and CDR2 are SGHAT and FQNNGV. In DNA form, the CDR3 reads TGTGCCAGCAGTTCGACCGGGACAGCAACCTACGAGCAGTACTTC. It yields the protein CASSSTGTATYEQYF.

The chain links TRBV7-9 to TRBJ2-5; D gene unclear. The V end was cut by 5 bases, the J end by 3 bases, with 16 bases between. This CDR3 contains 15 residues. The germline gives CDR1 SEHNR, CDR2 FQNEAQ (reference sequence). The CDR3 here is CASSPTGQSKETQYF. The CDR3 nucleotides are TGTGCCAGCAGCCCAACCGGGCAGAGTAAAGAGACCCAGTACTTC.

Many counts were recorded for this clonotype. This rearrangement joins TRBV7-9 to TRBJ1-6, with 8 nucleotides matching TRBD1. From germline, CDR1 is SEHNR and CDR2 FQNEAQ (reference sequence). This CDR3 is built from 16 residues. The J segment lost 7 bases and the V segment lost 5 bases, leaving 10 bases of the junction unmatched. The CDR3 sequence is CASSRTRGLGNSPLHF. The CDR3 DNA reads as TGTGCCAGCAGCCGGACCAGGGGGCTAGGAAATTCACCCCTCCACTTT.

Concerning this clonotype itself: This may arise from a read error, as a much more abundant clone is one base away. The chain couples TRBV5-5 to TRBJ1-5; D not certain. V was trimmed by 4 bases and J by 4 bases, leaving 18 bases between them. This CDR3 comprises 16 residues. Germline-derived CDR1 and CDR2 are SGHKS and YYEKEE (reference sequence). This chain's CDR3 is CASSAFRKIKNQPQHF. CDR3 coding DNA: TGTGCCAGCAGCGCCTTTAGGAAGATTAAAAATCAGCCCCAGCATTTT. The variable domain in full, completed from reference TRBV5-5 and TRBJ1-5, reads DAGVTQSPTHLIKTRGQQVTLRCSPISGHKSVSWYQQVLGQGPQFIFQYYEKEERGRGNFPDRFSARQFPNYSSELNVNALLLGDSALYLCASSAFRKIKNQPQHFGDGTRLSIL.

The chain couples TRBV6-6 to TRBJ1-5; D uncertain. Trimming took 10 bases from V and 9 from J, leaving 7 bases between them. Germline CDR1 MNHNY, CDR2 SVGAGI (reference sequence). The CDR3 totals 9 residues. The CDR3 bases are TGTGCCACCCGCGGGCCCCAGCATTTT. As protein: CATRGPQHF.

This clonotype has a handful of counts. This sequence joins TRBV5-1 and TRBJ1-1, with a possible D match to TRBD1 (5 bases). CDR3 length equals 14 residues. V dropped 4 bases and J dropped 3 bases, with 13 bases sitting between them. Per the germline V gene, CDR1 is SGHRS and CDR2 is YFSETQ. DNA of the CDR3: TGCGCCAGCAGCCGTGGAACAGGAGACACTGAAGCTTTCTTT. The encoded protein is CASSRGTGDTEAFF. Full variable domain (remainder filled in from reference TRBV5-1 and TRBJ1-1): KAGVTQTPRYLIKTRGQQVTLSCSPISGHRSVSWYQQTPGQGLQFLFEYFSETQRNKGNFPGRFSGRQFSNSRSEMNVSTLELGDSALYLCASSRGTGDTEAFFGQGTRLTVV.

Only one count was recorded for this clonotype. The V gene is TRBV27, the J gene TRBJ2-3; 13 bases fit TRBD2. The CDR3 extends over 17 amino acids. J was trimmed by 0 bases and V by 6 bases; bases with no gene match: 6. The germline V gene has CDR1 MNHEY and CDR2 SMNVEV (reference sequence). The CDR3 loop reads CASRKRLAGGSTDTQYF. CDR3 nucleotides: TGTGCCAGCAGAAAAAGACTAGCGGGGGGCAGCACAGATACGCAGTATTTT.

The chain is built from TRBV12-5 and TRBJ2-5, with no clear D. The CDR3 is made up of 13 amino acids. V shed 7 bases and J shed 2 bases, with 11 bases lying between them. Germline assignment: CDR1 LGHNT and CDR2 FRNRAP. This CDR3 is CASAPPVQETQYF. CDR3 DNA sequence: TGTGCTAGTGCCCCCCCGGTACAAGAGACCCAGTACTTC. Variable domain in full (rest from reference TRBV12-5 and TRBJ2-5): DARVTQTPRHKVTEMGQEVTMRCQPILGHNTVFWYRQTMMQGLELLAYFRNRAPLDDSGMPKDRFSAEMPDATLATLKIQPSEPRDSAVYFCASAPPVQETQYFGPGTRLLVL.